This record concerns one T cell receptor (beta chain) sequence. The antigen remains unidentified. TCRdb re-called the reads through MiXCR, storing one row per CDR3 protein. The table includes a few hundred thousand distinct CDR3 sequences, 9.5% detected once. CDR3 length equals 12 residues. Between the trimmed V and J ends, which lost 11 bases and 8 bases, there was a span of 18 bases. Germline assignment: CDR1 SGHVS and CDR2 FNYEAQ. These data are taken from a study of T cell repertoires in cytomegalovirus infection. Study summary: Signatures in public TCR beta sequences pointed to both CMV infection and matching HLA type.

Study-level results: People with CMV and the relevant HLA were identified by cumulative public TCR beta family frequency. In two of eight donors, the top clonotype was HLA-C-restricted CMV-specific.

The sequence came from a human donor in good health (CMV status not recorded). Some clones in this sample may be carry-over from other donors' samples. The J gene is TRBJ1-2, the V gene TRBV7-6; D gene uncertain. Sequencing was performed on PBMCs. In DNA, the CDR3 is TGTGCCTTCCGGTCCGGGTTGGGAGGCTACACCTTC. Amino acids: CAFRSGLGGYTF. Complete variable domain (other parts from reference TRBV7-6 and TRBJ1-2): GAGVSQSPRYKVTKRGQDVALRCDPISGHVSLYWYRQALGQGPEFLTYFNYEAQQDKSGLPNDRFSAERPEGSISTLTIQRTEQRDSAMYRCAFRSGLGGYTFGSGTRLTVV.